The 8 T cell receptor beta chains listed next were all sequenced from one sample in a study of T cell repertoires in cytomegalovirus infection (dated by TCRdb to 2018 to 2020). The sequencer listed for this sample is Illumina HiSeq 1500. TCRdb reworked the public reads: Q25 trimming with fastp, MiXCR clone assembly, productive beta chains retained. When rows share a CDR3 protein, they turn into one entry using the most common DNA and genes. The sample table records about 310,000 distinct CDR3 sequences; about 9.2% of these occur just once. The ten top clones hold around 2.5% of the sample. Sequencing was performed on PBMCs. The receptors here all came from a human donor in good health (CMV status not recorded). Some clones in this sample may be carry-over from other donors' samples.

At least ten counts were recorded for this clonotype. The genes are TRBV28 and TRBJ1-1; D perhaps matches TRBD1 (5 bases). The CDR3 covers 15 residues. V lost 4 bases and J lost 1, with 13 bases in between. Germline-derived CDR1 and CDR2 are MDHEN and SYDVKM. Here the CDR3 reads CASSSSTVKNTEAFF. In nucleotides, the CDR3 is TGTGCCAGCAGTTCCTCGACAGTTAAGAACACTGAAGCTTTCTTT.

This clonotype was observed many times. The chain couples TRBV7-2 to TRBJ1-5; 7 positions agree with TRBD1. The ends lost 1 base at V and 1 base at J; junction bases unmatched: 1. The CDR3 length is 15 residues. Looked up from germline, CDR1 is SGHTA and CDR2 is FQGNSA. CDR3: CASSLVQGSNQPQHF. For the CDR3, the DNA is TGTGCCAGCAGCTTAGTACAGGGGAGCAATCAGCCCCAGCATTTT.

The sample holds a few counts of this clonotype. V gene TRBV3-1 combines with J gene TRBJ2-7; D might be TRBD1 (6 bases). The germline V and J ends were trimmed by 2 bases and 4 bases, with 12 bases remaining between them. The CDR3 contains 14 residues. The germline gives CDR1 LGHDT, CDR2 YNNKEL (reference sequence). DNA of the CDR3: TGTGCCAGCAGCCAACGGACCAGGGGTTACGAGCAGTACTTC. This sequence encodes CASSQRTRGYEQYF.

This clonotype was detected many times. CDR3 region: CASSPQGGQPQHF. The CDR3 bases are TGTGCCAGCAGCCCACAGGGGGGTCAGCCCCAGCATTTT. The V and J genes are TRBV7-2 and TRBJ1-5, with 8 bases matching TRBD1. Germline CDR1 reads SGHTA; CDR2 reads FQGNSA. V was clipped by 5 bases and J by 6 bases; unmatched bases: 3. CDR3 size: 13 residues.

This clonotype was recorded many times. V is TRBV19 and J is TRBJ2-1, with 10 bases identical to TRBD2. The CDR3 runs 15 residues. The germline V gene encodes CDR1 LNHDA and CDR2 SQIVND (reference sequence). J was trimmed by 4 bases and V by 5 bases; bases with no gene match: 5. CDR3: CASSPLAGVYNEQFF. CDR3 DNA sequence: TGTGCCAGTAGTCCCCTAGCGGGGGTTTACAATGAGCAGTTCTTC.

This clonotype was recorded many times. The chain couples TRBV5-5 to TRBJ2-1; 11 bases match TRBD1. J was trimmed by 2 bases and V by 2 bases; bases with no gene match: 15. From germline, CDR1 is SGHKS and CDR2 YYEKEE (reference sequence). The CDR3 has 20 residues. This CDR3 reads CASSLRSGTGGVGAYNEQFF. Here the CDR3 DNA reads TGTGCCAGCAGCTTAAGATCCGGGACAGGGGGAGTTGGAGCCTACAATGAGCAGTTCTTC.

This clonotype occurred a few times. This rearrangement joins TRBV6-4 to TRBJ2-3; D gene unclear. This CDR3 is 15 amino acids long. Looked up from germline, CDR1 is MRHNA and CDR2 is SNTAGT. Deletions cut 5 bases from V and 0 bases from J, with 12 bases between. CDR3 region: CASSYGLSSTDTQYF. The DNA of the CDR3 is TGTGCCAGCAGTTACGGGCTCTCTAGCACAGATACGCAGTATTTT.

The CDR3 sequence: CASSIYRGEAFF. The CDR3 DNA sequence: TGTGCCAGTAGTATATACCGGGGTGAGGCTTTCTTT. This chain links TRBV19 with TRBJ1-1; D is unresolved. CDR3 size: 12 residues. V gave up 2 bases and J gave up 11 bases, with 12 bases separating them. From germline, CDR1 is LNHDA and CDR2 SQIVND (reference sequence).